What follows are 5 T cell receptor beta chains derived from one specimen sequenced in a study of metastatic and nonmetastatic thyroid tumors. Every patient underwent thyroid surgery untreated. TCRdb re-called the PCR reads through MiXCR. The sample holds tens of thousands of clones; under 25% are singletons and the top ten take about two fifths. Sequences were obtained from blood. Every receptor here comes from a female donor with papillary thyroid cancer or a benign thyroid nodule (not recorded which). Some clones in this sample may be carry-over from other donors' samples.

This clone was counted only a few times. The chain joins TRBV6-1 to TRBJ1-1; 10 nucleotides line up with TRBD1. The germline CDR1 and CDR2 sequences are MNHNS and SASEGT. Unmatched junction bases numbered 4, after V lost 5 bases and J lost 4 bases. This CDR3 has 14 amino acids. In DNA, the CDR3 is TGTGCCAGCAGTCGACAGGGGGCGGCCACTGAAGCTTTCTTT. Its protein is CASSRQGAATEAFF.

This clone was seen repeatedly, ten times or more. This rearrangement joins TRBV4-3 to TRBJ2-1; D is unresolved. Looked up from germline, CDR1 is LGHNA and CDR2 is YSLEER. The V gene lost 0 bases and the J gene lost 1 base, with 10 bases spanning the gap. The CDR3 has 16 amino acids. DNA of the CDR3: TGCGCCAGCAGCCAAGATTTGGGTTGGTCCTACAATGAGCAGTTCTTC. Translated: CASSQDLGWSYNEQFF.

There are many counts of this clone. The chain uses TRBV5-1 and TRBJ1-3, with D tentatively TRBD1 (5 bases). The length of the CDR3 is 16 residues. Trimming pared 5 bases from V and 0 bases from J, leaving 15 bases between. CDR1 is SGHRS, CDR2 YFSETQ, per germline. CDR3 residues: CASSSGLPDSGNTIYF. The CDR3 coding sequence is TGCGCCAGCAGTTCGGGACTTCCCGACTCTGGAAACACCATATATTTT.

This clone was detected only once. The V call is TRBV20-1, the J call TRBJ2-7, with TRBD2 matching 14 bases. The CDR3 is made up of 14 amino acids. Germline trimming cut 6 bases from V and 2 bases from J; bases unmatched to any gene: 3. Germline V gene sequence: CDR1 DFQATT, CDR2 SNEGSKA (reference sequence). CDR3 amino acids: CSAGGLAGAYEQYF. The CDR3 coding sequence is TGCAGTGCGGGGGGACTAGCGGGGGCCTACGAGCAGTACTTC.

This clone was detected ten times or more. The genes are TRBV2 and TRBJ2-5; no definite D call. The germline gives CDR1 SNHLY, CDR2 FYNNEI. Trimming left V 6 bases short and J 5 bases short, with 16 bases between. This CDR3 is built from 14 residues. Here the CDR3 reads CASSPMIGRETQYF. In DNA form, the CDR3 reads TGTGCCAGCAGCCCTATGATAGGGCGGGAGACCCAGTACTTC.